The 21 T cell receptor beta chains in this list originate from one sample, sequenced in a study of CD8+CD57+ T cells in acquired aplastic anemia. According to the study, genomic DNA was the template for TCR beta VDJ and CDR3 profiling. TCRdb reprocessed the reads with MiXCR, giving one entry per CDR3 protein. The data contain some 200,000 distinct CDR3 sequences, around three fifths of them singletons. Patients chosen for sequencing had shown CD8+CD57+ cell expansion by flow cytometry. The sequencing sample was made of sorted CD4+, CD8+, or CD8+CD57+ T cells (not recorded which) from PBMCs. Every receptor here comes from a human donor with aplastic anemia.

The CDR3 loop is CASSEEAVQETQYF. CDR3 DNA sequence: TGTGCCAGCAGTGAGGAAGCGGTCCAAGAGACCCAGTACTTC. The rearrangement links TRBV2 to TRBJ2-5; tentative D call: TRBD2 (5 bases). This CDR3 region has 14 residues. V lost 3 bases and J lost 1, with 9 bases in between. Germline lookup yields CDR1 SNHLY and CDR2 FYNNEI.

The chain employs TRBV10-2 and TRBJ2-1; 11 bases agree with TRBD2. The V segment lost 6 bases and the J segment 2 bases; nucleotides outside the gene matches: 9. The germline CDR1 and CDR2 sequences are WSHSY and SAAADI. The CDR3 loop spans 17 amino acids. CDR3 sequence (DNA): TGCGCCAGCAGGACCTCTAGCGGGAGGCGTACCTACAATGAGCAGTTCTTC. As protein: CASRTSSGRRTYNEQFF.

The V gene is TRBV15, the J gene TRBJ2-7; TRBD1 matches at 9 bases. Germline V lookup: CDR1 LNHNV, CDR2 YYDKDF (reference sequence). The CDR3 is made up of 17 amino acids. With 3 bases clipped from V and 5 bases from J, the junction kept 14 bases outside the gene matches. The CDR3 protein is CATSSSRSGQGLHEQYF. In DNA form, the CDR3 reads TGTGCCACCAGCAGCTCCAGGTCGGGACAGGGCCTCCACGAGCAGTACTTC. Based on the CDR3 plus reference TRBV15 and TRBJ2-7, the full variable domain is DAMVIQNPRYQVTQFGKPVTLSCSQTLNHNVMYWYQQKSSQAPKLLFHYYDKDFNNEADTPDNFQSRRPNTSFCFLDIRSPGLGDTAMYLCATSSSRSGQGLHEQYFGPGTRLTVT.

This clonotype was seen a few times. V and J are TRBV10-2 and TRBJ1-6; 7 bases fit TRBD1. After removal of 2 bases from V and 5 bases from J, the junction contained 6 bases not matched to a gene. The germline V gene has CDR1 WSHSY and CDR2 SAAADI. This CDR3 spans 16 amino acids. The CDR3 here is CASSEDDRVNNSPLHF. In DNA, the CDR3 is TGCGCCAGCAGTGAGGATGACAGGGTGAATAATTCACCCCTCCACTTT.

This chain links TRBV12-3 or TRBV12-4 with TRBJ1-1; D unresolved. CDR3 length equals 14 residues. V gave up 5 bases and J gave up 1 base, with 11 bases separating them. This CDR3 is CASSKHPENTEAFF. For the CDR3, the DNA is TGTGCCAGCAGTAAACACCCGGAGAACACTGAAGCTTTCTTT.

The chain uses TRBV7-2 and TRBJ2-1; tentative D call: TRBD2 (5 bases). Germline V gene lookup returns CDR1 SGHTA and CDR2 FQGNSA. This CDR3 comprises 13 residues. Trimming removed 2 bases from V and 8 bases from J, with 10 bases in between. The CDR3 reads CASSLRRKDEQFF. In nucleotides, the CDR3 is TGTGCCAGCAGCTTAAGGAGGAAAGATGAGCAGTTCTTC.

CDR3 loop: CASSSGMDNEQFF. CDR3 nucleotide sequence: TGTGCCAGCTCCTCGGGTATGGACAATGAGCAGTTCTTC. V and J are TRBV7-2 and TRBJ2-1; no firm D call. This CDR3 has 13 amino acids. Between the trimmed V and J ends, which lost 8 bases and 5 bases, there was a span of 13 bases. Germline CDR1 is SGHTA and CDR2 is FQGNSA.

This chain's CDR3 is CASSLTADYGYTF. The CDR3 DNA sequence: TGTGCCAGCAGCTTGACGGCTGACTATGGCTACACCTTC. The chain links TRBV5-5 to TRBJ1-2; D unclear. Germline V gives CDR1 SGHKS, CDR2 YYEKEE (reference sequence). This CDR3 comprises 13 residues. V lost 1 base and J lost 3, with 7 bases in between.

Only one count was recorded for this clonotype. The chain has TRBV2 and TRBJ2-1; no clear D gene. CDR3 length: 13 amino acids. Trimming removed 4 bases at V and 4 bases at J, with 8 bases between. Germline CDR1 reads SNHLY; CDR2 reads FYNNEI. The CDR3, as DNA: TGTGCCAGCAGTGCCGAACTATACAATGAGCAGTTCTTC. Translation gives CASSAELYNEQFF.

The V call is TRBV29-1, the J call TRBJ2-5; the D is unclear. The CDR3 extends over 11 amino acids. V lost 1 base and J lost 7, with 7 bases in between. The V gene's germline CDR1 is SQVTM and CDR2 ANQGSEA. The CDR3 sequence is CSVEGCRTQYF. In nucleotides, the CDR3 is TGCAGCGTTGAAGGGTGCCGGACCCAGTACTTC.

This clonotype has at least ten counts. The chain has TRBV19 and TRBJ1-2; the match to TRBD1 covers 7 bases. Germline trimming cut 5 bases from V and 3 bases from J; bases unmatched to any gene: 9. The CDR3 is 15 residues long. CDR1 is LNHDA and CDR2 is SQIVND in the germline V gene (reference sequence). In DNA form, the CDR3 reads TGTGCCAGTAGTGGGAGGACAGGCATTCACTATGGCTACACCTTC. This codes for CASSGRTGIHYGYTF.

The chain uses TRBV10-1 and TRBJ2-3; TRBD2 is a possible D gene (6 bases). The V end was cut by 2 bases, the J end by 1 base, with 16 bases between. The CDR3 runs to 17 residues. Germline CDR1 and CDR2: WNHNN and SYGVQD (reference sequence). This chain's CDR3 is CASSEGSGVGGTDTQYF. Written as DNA, the CDR3 is TGCGCCAGCAGTGAGGGCTCGGGGGTTGGGGGCACAGATACGCAGTATTTT.

The chain combines TRBV7-9 with TRBJ2-7, with a possible D match to TRBD1 (6 bases). CDR1 and CDR2 (germline): SEHNR, FQNEAQ (reference sequence). This CDR3 comprises 14 residues. Trimming removed 5 bases from V and 2 bases from J, with 13 bases in between. The CDR3 spells CASSQGGRTYEQYF. CDR3 coding DNA: TGTGCCAGCAGCCAAGGGGGTAGGACCTACGAGCAGTACTTC.

This chain links TRBV9 with TRBJ2-1, with TRBD2 identical over 10 bases. The V segment lost 3 bases and the J segment 0 bases; nucleotides outside the gene matches: 12. The germline gives CDR1 SGDLS, CDR2 YYNGEE. CDR3 length: 19 amino acids. The CDR3 reads CASSARSGGALFSYNEQFF. The CDR3 DNA is TGTGCCAGCAGCGCCAGGAGCGGGGGGGCTTTATTCTCCTACAATGAGCAGTTCTTC.

The chain couples TRBV2 to TRBJ2-7; D is possibly TRBD2 (7 bases). This CDR3 is 15 amino acids long. Per germline, CDR1 SNHLY and CDR2 FYNNEI. V was clipped by 5 bases and J by 3 bases, with 17 bases between them. CDR3 in amino acids: CASSSPGGAGYEQYF. The CDR3 region has the DNA TGTGCCAGCAGTTCCCCTGGGGGGGCGGGCTACGAGCAGTACTTC.

This clonotype was found a few times. V gene TRBV20-1 combines with J gene TRBJ1-6, with D possibly TRBD1 on 5 matching bases. This CDR3 comprises 13 residues. Germline V gene data show CDR1 as DFQATT and CDR2 as SNEGSKA (reference sequence). V shed 3 bases and J shed 7 bases, with 10 bases lying between them. The CDR3 coding sequence is TGCAGTGCTAGTGGGACGGCGAATTCACCCCTCCACTTT. This translates into CSASGTANSPLHF.

The rearrangement uses TRBV10-1 and TRBJ1-1, with TRBD1 as a possible D gene (6 bases). CDR3 length equals 13 residues. Trimming removed 6 bases at V and 1 base at J, with 9 bases between. Looked up from germline, CDR1 is WNHNN and CDR2 is SYGVQD (reference sequence). The CDR3 DNA reads TGCGCCAGCAGCGGACAGCAGAACACTGAAGCTTTCTTT. This encodes CASSGQQNTEAFF.

This chain connects TRBV7-2 to TRBJ1-6; 7 bases fit TRBD1. The ends lost 0 bases at V and 8 bases at J; junction bases unmatched: 4. The CDR3 extends over 15 amino acids. Germline lookup yields CDR1 SGHTA and CDR2 FQGNSA. CDR3 loop: CASSLAGGGYSPLHF. In DNA form, the CDR3 reads TGTGCCAGCAGCTTAGCGGGAGGGGGCTATTCACCCCTCCACTTT.

The V gene is TRBV29-1, the J gene TRBJ2-7; TRBD1 aligns across 7 bases. This CDR3 is built from 13 residues. With V trimmed by 5 bases and J by 3 bases, 7 bases remained unmatched. CDR1 and CDR2 (germline): SQVTM, ANQGSEA. This chain's CDR3 is CSVSKTGNYEQYF. CDR3 in DNA: TGCAGCGTTTCTAAGACAGGGAACTACGAGCAGTACTTC.

This chain connects TRBV2 to TRBJ1-2; 9 nucleotides line up with TRBD1. The germline V gene encodes CDR1 SNHLY and CDR2 FYNNEI. Trimming at V came to 4 bases and at J to 8 bases, leaving 5 bases not matched to a gene. The CDR3 loop spans 13 amino acids. As DNA, the CDR3 is TGTGCCAGCAGTGCTAGGACAGGGGACGGCTACACCTTC. Protein sequence: CASSARTGDGYTF.

V usage is TRBV5-1 and J usage is TRBJ1-1; a weak D match, TRBD1 (5 bases). V lost 4 bases and J 0 bases, leaving 13 bases between the germline ends. Germline V gives CDR1 SGHRS, CDR2 YFSETQ. The CDR3 totals 15 residues. The CDR3 bases are TGCGCCAGCAGCGCCTCCACAGGCATGAACACTGAAGCTTTCTTT. It specifies CASSASTGMNTEAFF. Together with reference TRBV5-1 and TRBJ1-1, the CDR3 gives the full variable domain: KAGVTQTPRYLIKTRGQQVTLSCSPISGHRSVSWYQQTPGQGLQFLFEYFSETQRNKGNFPGRFSGRQFSNSRSEMNVSTLELGDSALYLCASSASTGMNTEAFFGQGTRLTVV.